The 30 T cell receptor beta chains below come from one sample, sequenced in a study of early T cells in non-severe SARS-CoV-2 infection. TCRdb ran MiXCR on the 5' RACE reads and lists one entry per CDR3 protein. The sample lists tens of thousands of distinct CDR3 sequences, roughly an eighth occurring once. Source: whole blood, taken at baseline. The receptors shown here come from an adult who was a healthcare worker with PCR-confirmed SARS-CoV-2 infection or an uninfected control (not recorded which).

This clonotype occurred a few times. The CDR3 loop is CAIGGGTQNTGELFF. CDR3 DNA: TGTGCCATCGGGGGCGGGACTCAGAACACCGGGGAGCTGTTTTTT. The chain uses TRBV10-3 and TRBJ2-2; either TRBD1 or TRBD2 may supply D (6 bases each). V lost 8 bases to trimming and J lost 1 base, with 14 bases between them. The CDR3 is 15 residues long. Per the germline V gene, CDR1 is ENHRY and CDR2 is SYGVKD.

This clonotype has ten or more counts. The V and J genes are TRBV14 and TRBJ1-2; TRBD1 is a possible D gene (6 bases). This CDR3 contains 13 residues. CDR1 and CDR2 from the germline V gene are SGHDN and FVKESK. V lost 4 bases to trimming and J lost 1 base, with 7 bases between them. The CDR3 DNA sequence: TGTGCCAGCAGCCCGGGACATAACTATGGCTACACCTTC. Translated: CASSPGHNYGYTF.

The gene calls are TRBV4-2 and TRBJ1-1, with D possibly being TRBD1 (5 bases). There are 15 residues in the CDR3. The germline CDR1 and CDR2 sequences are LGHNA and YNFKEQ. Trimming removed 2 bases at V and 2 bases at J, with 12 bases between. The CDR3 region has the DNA TGTGCCAGCAGCCAAAGGGGTGGCGGAAACACTGAAGCTTTCTTT. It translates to CASSQRGGGNTEAFF.

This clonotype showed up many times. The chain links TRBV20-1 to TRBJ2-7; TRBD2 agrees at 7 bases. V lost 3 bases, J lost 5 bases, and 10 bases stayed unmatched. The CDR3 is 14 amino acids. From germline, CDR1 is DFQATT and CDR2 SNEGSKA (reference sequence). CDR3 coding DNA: TGCAGTGCTAGCAGGGAGGGGATAGGCCACGAGCAGTACTTC. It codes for CSASREGIGHEQYF.

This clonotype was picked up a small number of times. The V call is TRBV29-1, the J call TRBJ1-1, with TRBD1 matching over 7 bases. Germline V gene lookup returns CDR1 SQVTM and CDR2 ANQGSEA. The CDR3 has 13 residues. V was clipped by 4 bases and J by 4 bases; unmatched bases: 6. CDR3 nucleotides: TGCAGCGTTGTGACAGGGCTAGCCACTGAAGCTTTCTTT. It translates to CSVVTGLATEAFF. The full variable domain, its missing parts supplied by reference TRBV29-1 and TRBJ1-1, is SAVISQKPSRDICQRGTSLTIQCQVDSQVTMMFWYRQQPGQSLTLIATANQGSEATYESGFVIDKFPISRPNLTFSTLTVSNMSPEDSSIYLCSVVTGLATEAFFGQGTRLTVV.

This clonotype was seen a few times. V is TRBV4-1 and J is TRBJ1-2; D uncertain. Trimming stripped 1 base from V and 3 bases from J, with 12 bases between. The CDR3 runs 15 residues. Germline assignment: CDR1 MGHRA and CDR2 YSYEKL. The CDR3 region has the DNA TGCGCCAGCAGCCAAGCACGACAAACCCACTATGGCTACACCTTC. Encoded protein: CASSQARQTHYGYTF.

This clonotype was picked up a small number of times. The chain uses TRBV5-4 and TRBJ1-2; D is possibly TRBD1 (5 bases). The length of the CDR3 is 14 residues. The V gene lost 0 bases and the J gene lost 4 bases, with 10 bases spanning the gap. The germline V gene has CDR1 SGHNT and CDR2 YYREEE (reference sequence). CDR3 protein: CASSLGGDSYGYTF. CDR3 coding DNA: TGTGCCAGCAGCTTGGGGGGCGACAGCTATGGCTACACCTTC.

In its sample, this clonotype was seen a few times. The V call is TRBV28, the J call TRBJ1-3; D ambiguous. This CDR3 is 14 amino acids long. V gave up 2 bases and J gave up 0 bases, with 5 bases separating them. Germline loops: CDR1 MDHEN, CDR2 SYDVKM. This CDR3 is CASSLESSGNTIYF. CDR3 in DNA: TGTGCCAGCAGTTTAGAGTCCTCTGGAAACACCATATATTTT.

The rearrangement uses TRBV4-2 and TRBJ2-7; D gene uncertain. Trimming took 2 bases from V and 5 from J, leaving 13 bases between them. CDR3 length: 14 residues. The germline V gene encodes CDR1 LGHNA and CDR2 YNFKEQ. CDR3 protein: CASSQWINTDEQYF. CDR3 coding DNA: TGTGCCAGCAGCCAATGGATCAATACAGACGAGCAGTACTTC.

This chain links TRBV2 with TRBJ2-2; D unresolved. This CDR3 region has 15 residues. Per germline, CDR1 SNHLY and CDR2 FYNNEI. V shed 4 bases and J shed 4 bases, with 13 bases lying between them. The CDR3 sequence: CASSGLSSFTGELFF. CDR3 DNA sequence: TGTGCCAGCAGTGGGTTGTCGAGTTTCACCGGGGAGCTGTTTTTT.

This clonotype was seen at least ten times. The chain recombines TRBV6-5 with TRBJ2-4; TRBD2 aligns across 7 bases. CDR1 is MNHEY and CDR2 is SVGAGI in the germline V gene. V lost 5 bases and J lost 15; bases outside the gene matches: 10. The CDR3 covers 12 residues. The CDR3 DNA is TGTGCCAGCAGTGGGGCGCGGGGGTTTTGGTACTTC. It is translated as CASSGARGFWYF.

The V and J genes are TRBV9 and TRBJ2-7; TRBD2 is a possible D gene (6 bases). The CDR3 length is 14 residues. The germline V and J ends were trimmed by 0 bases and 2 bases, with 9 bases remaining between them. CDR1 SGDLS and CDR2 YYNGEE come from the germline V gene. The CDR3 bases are TGTGCCAGCAGCGTAGTGGACTACCCCTACGAGCAGTACTTC. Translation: CASSVVDYPYEQYF.

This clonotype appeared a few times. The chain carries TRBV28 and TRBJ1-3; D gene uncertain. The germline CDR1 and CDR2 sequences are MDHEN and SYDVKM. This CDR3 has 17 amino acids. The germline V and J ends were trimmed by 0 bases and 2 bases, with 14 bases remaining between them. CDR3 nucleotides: TGTGCCAGCAGTTTATGGGTTCCATTCTCCCCTGGAAACACCATATATTTT. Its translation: CASSLWVPFSPGNTIYF.

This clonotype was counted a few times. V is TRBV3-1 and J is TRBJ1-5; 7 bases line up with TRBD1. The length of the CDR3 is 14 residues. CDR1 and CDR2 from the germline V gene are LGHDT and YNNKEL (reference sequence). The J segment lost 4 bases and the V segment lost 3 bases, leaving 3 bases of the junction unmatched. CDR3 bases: TGTGCCAGCAGCCAGGGCAGGGGGAATCAGCCCCAGCATTTT. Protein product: CASSQGRGNQPQHF.

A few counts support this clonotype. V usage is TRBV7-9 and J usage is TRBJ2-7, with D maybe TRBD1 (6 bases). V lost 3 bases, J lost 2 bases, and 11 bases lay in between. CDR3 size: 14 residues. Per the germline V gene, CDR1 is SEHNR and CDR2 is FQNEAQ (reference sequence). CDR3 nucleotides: TGTGCCAGCAGCTTTTTCGGGACAACCTACGAGCAGTACTTC. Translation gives CASSFFGTTYEQYF.

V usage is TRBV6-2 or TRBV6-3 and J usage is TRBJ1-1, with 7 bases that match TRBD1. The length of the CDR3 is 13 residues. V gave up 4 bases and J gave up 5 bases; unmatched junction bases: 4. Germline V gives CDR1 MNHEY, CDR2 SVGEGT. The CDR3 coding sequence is TGTGCCAGCAGTTCGACAGGGAGGACTGAAGCTTTCTTT. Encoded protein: CASSSTGRTEAFF.

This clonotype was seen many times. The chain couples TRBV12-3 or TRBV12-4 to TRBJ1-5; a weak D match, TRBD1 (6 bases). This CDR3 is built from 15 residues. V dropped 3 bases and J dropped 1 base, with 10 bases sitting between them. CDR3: CASSLGDRSNQPQHF. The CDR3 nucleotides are TGTGCCAGCAGTTTGGGAGACAGGAGCAATCAGCCCCAGCATTTT.

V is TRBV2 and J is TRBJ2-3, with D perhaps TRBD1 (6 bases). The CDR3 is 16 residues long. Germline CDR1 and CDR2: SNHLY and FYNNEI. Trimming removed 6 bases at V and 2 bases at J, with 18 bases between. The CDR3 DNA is TGTGCCAGCAGCGCCGGACAGATAATAAACACAGATACGCAGTATTTT. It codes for CASSAGQIINTDTQYF.

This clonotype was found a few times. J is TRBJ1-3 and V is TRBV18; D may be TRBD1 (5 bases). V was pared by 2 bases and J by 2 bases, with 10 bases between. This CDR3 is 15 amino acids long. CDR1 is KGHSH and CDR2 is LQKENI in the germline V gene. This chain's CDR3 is CASSPTQGPGNTIYF. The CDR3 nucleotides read TGTGCCAGCTCACCAACCCAGGGTCCTGGAAACACCATATATTTT. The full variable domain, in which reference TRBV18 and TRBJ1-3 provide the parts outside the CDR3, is NAGVMQNPRHLVRRRGQEARLRCSPMKGHSHVYWYRQLPEEGLKFMVYLQKENIIDESGMPKERFSAEFPKEGPSILRIQQVVRGDSAAYFCASSPTQGPGNTIYFGEGSWLTVV.

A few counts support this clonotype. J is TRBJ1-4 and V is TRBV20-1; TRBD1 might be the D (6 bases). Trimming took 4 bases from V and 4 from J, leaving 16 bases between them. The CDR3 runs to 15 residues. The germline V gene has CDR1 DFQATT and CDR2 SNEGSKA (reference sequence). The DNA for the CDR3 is TGCAGTGCTACCGGACAGTTGCTGGGTAATGAAAAACTGTTTTTT. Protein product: CSATGQLLGNEKLFF.

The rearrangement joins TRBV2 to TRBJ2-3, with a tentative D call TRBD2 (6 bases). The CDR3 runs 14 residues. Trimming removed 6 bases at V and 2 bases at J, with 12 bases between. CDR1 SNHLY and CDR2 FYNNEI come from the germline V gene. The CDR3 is CASSPGLLTDTQYF. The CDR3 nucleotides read TGTGCCAGCAGCCCGGGACTCCTCACAGATACGCAGTATTTT.

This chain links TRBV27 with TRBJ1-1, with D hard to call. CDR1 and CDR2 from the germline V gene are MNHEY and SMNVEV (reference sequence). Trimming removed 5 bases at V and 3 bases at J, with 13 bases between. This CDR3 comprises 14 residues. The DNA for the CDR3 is TGTGCCAGCAGTCCCCTCAGGCGCGACACTGAAGCTTTCTTT. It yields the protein CASSPLRRDTEAFF.

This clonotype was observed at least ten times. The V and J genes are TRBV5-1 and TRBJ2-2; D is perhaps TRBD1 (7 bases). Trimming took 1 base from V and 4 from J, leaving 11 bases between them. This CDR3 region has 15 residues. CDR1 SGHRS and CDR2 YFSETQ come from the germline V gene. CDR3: CASSLFQGGTGELFF. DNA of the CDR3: TGCGCCAGCAGCTTGTTCCAGGGGGGCACCGGGGAGCTGTTTTTT.

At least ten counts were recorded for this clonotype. In DNA, the CDR3 is TGTGCCAGCTCACCAACTATAGGGCCCGGGGACACTGAAGCTTTCTTT. It codes for CASSPTIGPGDTEAFF. The chain is built from TRBV18 and TRBJ1-1; D is uncertain. The germline CDR1 and CDR2 sequences are KGHSH and LQKENI. The V end lost 2 bases, the J end lost 3 bases, and 16 bases lay between the germline ends. The CDR3 covers 16 residues.

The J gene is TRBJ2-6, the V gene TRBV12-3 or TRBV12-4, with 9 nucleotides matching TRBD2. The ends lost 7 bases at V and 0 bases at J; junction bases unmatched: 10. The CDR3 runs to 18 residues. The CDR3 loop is CASTIRLAVSSGANVLTF. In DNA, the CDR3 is TGTGCCAGCACTATTAGACTAGCGGTCAGCTCTGGGGCCAACGTCCTGACTTTC.

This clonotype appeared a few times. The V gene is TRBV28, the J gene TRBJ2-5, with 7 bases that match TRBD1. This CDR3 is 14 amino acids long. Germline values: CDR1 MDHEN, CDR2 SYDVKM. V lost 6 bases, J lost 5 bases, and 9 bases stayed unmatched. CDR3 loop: CASRIGGAGETQYF. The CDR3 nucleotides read TGTGCCAGCAGGATAGGGGGCGCCGGGGAGACCCAGTACTTC.

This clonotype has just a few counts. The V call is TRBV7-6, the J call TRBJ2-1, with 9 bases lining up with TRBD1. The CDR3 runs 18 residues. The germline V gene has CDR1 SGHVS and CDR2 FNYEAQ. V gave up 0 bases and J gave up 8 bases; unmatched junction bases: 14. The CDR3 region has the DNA TGTGCCAGCAGCTTAGCCGCGCAGGGACAGGGTATTATCTATGAGCAGTTCTTC. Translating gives CASSLAAQGQGIIYEQFF. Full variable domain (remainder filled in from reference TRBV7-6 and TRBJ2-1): GAGVSQSPRYKVTKRGQDVALRCDPISGHVSLYWYRQALGQGPEFLTYFNYEAQQDKSGLPNDRFSAERPEGSISTLTIQRTEQRDSAMYRCASSLAAQGQGIIYEQFFGPGTRLTVL.

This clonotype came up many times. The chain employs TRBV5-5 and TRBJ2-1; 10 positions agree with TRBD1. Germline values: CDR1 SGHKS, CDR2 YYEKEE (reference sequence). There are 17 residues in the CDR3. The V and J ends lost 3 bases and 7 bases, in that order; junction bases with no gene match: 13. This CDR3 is CASSSLTLRTGGNEQFF. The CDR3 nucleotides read TGTGCCAGCAGCTCCCTTACCCTTCGGACAGGGGGTAATGAGCAGTTCTTC.

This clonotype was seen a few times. As DNA, the CDR3 is TGCAGTGCTCGTACCCTTACGGGACAGGGCTACAATGAGCAGTTCTTC. Protein product: CSARTLTGQGYNEQFF. The chain combines TRBV20-1 with TRBJ2-1; TRBD1 agrees at 9 bases. Trimming at V came to 5 bases and at J to 3 bases, leaving 11 bases not matched to a gene. The CDR3 is 16 residues long. The germline CDR1 and CDR2 sequences are DFQATT and SNEGSKA (reference sequence).

For the CDR3, the DNA is TGTGCCAGCAGCTTAACGGTGGGGACTGAAGCTTTCTTT. Translation: CASSLTVGTEAFF. The rearrangement joins TRBV7-3 to TRBJ1-1; D is ambiguous. Trimming shortened V by 0 bases and J by 5 bases, and 7 bases separated the two germline ends. Germline loops: CDR1 SGHTA, CDR2 FQGTGA. The CDR3 spans 13 residues.